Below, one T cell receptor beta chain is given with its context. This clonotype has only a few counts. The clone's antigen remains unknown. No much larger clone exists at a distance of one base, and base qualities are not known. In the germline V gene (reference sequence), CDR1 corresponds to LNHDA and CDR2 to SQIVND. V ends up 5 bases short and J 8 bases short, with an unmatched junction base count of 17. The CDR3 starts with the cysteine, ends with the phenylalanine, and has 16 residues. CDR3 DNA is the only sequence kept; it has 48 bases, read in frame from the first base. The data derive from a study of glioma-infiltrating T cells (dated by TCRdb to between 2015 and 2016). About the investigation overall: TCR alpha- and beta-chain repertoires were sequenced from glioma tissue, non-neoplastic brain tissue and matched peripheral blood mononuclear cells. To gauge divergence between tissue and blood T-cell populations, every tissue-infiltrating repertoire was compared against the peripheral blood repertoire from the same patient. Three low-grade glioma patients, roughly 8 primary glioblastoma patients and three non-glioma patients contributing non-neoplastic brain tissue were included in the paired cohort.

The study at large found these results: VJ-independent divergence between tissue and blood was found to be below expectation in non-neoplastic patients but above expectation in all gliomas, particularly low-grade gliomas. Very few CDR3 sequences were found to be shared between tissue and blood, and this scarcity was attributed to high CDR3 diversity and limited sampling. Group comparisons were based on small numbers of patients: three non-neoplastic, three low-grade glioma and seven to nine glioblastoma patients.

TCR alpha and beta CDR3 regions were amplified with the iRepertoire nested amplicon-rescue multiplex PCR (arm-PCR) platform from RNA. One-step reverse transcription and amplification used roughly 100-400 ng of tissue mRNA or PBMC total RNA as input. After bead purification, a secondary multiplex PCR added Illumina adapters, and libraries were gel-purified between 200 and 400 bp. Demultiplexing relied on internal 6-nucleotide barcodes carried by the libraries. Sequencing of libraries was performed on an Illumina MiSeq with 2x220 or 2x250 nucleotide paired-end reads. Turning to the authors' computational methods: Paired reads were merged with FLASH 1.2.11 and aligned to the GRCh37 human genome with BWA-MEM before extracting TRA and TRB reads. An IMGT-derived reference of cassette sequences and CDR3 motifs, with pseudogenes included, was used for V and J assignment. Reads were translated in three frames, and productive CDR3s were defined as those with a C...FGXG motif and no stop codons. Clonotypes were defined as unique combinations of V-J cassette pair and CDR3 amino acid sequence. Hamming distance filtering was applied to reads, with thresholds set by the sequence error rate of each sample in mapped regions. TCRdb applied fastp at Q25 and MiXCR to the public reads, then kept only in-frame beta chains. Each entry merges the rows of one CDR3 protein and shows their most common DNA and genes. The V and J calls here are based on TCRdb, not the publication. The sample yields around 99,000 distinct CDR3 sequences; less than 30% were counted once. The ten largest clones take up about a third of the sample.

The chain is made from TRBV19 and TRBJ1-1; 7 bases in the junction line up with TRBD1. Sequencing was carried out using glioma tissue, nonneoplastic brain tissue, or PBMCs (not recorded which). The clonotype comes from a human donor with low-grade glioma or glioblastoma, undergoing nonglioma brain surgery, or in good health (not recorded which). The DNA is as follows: TGTGCCAGTAGTCTCCCCGGGACAGCTGGGACTAAAGAAGCTTTCTTT. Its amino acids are CASSLPGTAGTKEAFF.